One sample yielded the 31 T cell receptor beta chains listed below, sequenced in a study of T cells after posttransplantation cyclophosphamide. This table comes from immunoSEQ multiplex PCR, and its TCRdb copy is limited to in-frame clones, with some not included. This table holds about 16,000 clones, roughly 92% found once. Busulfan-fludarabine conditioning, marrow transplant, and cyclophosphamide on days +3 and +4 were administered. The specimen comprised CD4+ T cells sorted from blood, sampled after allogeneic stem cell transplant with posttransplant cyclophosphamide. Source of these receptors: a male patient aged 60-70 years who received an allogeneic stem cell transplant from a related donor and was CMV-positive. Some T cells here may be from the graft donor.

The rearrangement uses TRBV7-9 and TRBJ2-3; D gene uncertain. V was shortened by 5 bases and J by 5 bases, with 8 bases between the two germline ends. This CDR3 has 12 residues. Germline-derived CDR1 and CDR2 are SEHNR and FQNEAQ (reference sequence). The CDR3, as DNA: TGTGCCAGCAGCCAAGGAGAAGATACGCAGTATTTT. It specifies CASSQGEDTQYF.

The CDR3, as DNA: TGTGCCAGCTCACCACGGGGCACGTACGAGCAGTACTTC. As protein: CASSPRGTYEQYF. The V gene is TRBV18, the J gene TRBJ2-7; a weak D match, TRBD1 (5 bases). V shed 1 base and J shed 4 bases, with 8 bases lying between them. Germline V gene data show CDR1 as KGHSH and CDR2 as LQKENI. The CDR3 has 13 residues.

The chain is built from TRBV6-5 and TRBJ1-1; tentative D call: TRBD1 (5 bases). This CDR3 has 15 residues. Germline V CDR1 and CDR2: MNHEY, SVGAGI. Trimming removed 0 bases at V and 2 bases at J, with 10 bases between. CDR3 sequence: CASSYSTQANTEAFF. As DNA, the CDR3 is TGTGCCAGCAGTTACTCGACACAGGCCAACACTGAAGCTTTCTTT.

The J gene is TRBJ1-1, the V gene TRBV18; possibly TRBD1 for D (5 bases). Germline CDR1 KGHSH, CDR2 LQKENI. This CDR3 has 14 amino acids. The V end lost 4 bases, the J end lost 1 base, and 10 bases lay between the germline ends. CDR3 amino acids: CASSRGQANTEAFF. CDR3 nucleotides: TGTGCCAGCTCACGGGGCCAGGCGAACACTGAAGCTTTCTTT. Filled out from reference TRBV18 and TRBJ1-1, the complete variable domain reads NAGVMQNPRHLVRRRGQEARLRCSPMKGHSHVYWYRQLPEEGLKFMVYLQKENIIDESGMPKERFSAEFPKEGPSILRIQQVVRGDSAAYFCASSRGQANTEAFFGQGTRLTVV.

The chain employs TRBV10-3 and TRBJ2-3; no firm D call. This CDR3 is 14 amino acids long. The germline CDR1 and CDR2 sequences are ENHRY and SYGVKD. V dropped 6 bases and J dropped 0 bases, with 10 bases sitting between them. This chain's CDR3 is CAIRRASSTDTQYF. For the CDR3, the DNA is TGTGCCATCAGAAGAGCCTCTAGCACAGATACGCAGTATTTT.

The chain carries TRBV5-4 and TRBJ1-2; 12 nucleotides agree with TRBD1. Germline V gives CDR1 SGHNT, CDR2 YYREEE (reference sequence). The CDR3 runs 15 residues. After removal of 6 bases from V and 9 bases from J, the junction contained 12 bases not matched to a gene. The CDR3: CASTSQGTGGLSYTF. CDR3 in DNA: TGTGCCAGCACGTCCCAAGGGACAGGGGGCCTAAGCTACACCTTC.

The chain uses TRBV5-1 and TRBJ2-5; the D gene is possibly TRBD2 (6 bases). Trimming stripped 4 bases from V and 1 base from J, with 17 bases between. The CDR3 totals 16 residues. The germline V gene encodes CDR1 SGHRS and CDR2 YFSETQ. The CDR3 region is CASSPTERSGQETQYF. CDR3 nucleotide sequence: TGCGCCAGCAGCCCAACGGAGCGTAGCGGCCAAGAGACCCAGTACTTC. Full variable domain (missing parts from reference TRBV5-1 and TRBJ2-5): KAGVTQTPRYLIKTRGQQVTLSCSPISGHRSVSWYQQTPGQGLQFLFEYFSETQRNKGNFPGRFSGRQFSNSRSEMNVSTLELGDSALYLCASSPTERSGQETQYFGPGTRLLVL.

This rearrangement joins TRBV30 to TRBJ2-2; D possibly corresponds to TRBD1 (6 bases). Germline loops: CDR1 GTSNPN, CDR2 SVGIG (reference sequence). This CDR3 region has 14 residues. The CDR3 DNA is TGTGCACACACAGGGAGAGCGAACACCGGGGAGCTGTTTTTT. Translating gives CAHTGRANTGELFF. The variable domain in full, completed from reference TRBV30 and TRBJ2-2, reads SQTIHQWPATLVQPVGSPLSLECTVEGTSNPNLYWYRQAAGRGLQLLFYSVGIGQISSEVPQNLSASRPQDRQFILSSKKLLLSDSGFYLCAHTGRANTGELFFGEGSRLTVL.

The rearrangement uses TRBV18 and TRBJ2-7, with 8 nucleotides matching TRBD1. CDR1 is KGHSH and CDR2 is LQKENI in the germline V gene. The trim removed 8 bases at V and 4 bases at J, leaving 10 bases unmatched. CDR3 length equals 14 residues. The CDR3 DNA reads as TGTGCCAGCCGCGCCGGGACAGGCCTTTACGAGCAGTACTTC. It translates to CASRAGTGLYEQYF.

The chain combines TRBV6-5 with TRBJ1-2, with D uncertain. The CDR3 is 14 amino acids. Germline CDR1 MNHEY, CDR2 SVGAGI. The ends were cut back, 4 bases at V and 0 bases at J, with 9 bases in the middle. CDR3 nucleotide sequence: TGTGCCAGCAGTTCTCTAACAGCTAACTATGGCTACACCTTC. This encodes CASSSLTANYGYTF.

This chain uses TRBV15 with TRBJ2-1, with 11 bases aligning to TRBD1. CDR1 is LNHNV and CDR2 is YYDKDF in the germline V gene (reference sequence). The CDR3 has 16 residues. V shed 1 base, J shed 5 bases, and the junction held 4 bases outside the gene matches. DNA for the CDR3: TGTGCCACCAGCAGAGCCGGGACAGGGGGTAACAATGAGCAGTTCTTC. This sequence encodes CATSRAGTGGNNEQFF.

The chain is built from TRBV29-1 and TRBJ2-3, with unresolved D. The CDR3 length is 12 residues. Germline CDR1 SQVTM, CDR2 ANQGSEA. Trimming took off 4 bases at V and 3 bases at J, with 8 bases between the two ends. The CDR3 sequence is CSVGVRTDTQYF. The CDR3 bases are TGCAGCGTTGGGGTGAGGACAGATACGCAGTATTTT.

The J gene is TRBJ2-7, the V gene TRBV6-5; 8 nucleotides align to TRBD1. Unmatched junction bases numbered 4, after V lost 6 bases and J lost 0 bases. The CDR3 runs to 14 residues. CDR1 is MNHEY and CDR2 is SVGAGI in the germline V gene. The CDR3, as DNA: TGTGCCAGCAGAGCCGGGACAGGCTCCTACGAGCAGTACTTC. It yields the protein CASRAGTGSYEQYF.

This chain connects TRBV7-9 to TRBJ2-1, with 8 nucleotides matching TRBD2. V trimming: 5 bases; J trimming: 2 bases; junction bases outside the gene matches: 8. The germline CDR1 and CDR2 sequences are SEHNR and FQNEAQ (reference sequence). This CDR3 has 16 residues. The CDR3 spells CASSPGERGPYNEQFF. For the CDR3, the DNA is TGTGCCAGCAGCCCAGGCGAGCGGGGGCCCTACAATGAGCAGTTCTTC.

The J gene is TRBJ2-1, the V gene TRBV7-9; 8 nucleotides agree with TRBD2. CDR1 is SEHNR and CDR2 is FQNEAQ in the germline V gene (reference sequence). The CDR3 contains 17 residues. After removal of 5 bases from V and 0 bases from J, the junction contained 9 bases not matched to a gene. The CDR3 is CASSPRRGDDSYNEQFF. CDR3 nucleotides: TGTGCCAGCAGCCCTCGGCGGGGGGATGACTCCTACAATGAGCAGTTCTTC.

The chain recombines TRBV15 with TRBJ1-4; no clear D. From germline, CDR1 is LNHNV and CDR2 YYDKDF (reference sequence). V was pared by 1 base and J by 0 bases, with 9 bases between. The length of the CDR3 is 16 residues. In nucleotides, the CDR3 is TGTGCCACCAGCAGAGTAAGGAGTGCAACTAATGAAAAACTGTTTTTT. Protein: CATSRVRSATNEKLFF.

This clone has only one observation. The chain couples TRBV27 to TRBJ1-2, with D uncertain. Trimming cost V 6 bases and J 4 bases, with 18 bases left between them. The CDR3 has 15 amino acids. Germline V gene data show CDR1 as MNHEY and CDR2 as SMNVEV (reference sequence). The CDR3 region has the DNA TGTGCCAGCAGACGGGAGGGTTCATCAGCCTATGGCTACACCTTC. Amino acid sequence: CASRREGSSAYGYTF.

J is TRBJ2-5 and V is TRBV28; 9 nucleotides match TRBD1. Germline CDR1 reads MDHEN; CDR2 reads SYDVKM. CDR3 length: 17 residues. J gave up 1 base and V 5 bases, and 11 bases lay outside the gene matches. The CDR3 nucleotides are TGTGCCAGCAGTACCCCGATGGACAGGGGTGTCCAAGAGACCCAGTACTTC. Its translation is CASSTPMDRGVQETQYF.

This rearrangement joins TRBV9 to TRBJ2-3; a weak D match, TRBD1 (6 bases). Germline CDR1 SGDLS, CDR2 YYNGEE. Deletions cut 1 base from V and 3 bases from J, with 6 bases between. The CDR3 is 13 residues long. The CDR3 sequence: CASSVQGTDTQYF. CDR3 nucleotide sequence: TGTGCCAGCAGCGTACAGGGGACAGATACGCAGTATTTT.

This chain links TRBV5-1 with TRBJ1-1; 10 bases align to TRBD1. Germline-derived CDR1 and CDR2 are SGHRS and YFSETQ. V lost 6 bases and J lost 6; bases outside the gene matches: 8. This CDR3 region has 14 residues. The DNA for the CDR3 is TGCGCCAGCAAAACGGGACAGGGGAAACCTGAAGCTTTCTTT. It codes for CASKTGQGKPEAFF.

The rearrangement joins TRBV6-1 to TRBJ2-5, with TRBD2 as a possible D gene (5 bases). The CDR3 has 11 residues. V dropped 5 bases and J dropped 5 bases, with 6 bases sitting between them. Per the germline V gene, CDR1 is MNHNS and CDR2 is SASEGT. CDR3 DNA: TGTGCCAGCAGTAGGGAGGAGACCCAGTACTTC. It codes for CASSREETQYF.

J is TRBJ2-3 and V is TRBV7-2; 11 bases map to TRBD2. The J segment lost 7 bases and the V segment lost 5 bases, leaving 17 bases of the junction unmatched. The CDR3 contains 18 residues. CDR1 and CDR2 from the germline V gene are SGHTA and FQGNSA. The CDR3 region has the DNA TGTGCCAGCAGCCTTCGGAATAGCGGGGGGGCCCCCCGGCATACGCAGTATTTT. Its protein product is CASSLRNSGGAPRHTQYF.

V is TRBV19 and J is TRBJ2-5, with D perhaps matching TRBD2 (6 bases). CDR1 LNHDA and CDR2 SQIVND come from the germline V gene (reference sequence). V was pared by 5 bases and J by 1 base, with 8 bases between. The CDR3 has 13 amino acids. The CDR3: CASSPGLQETQYF. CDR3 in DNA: TGTGCCAGTAGTCCGGGACTCCAAGAGACCCAGTACTTC.

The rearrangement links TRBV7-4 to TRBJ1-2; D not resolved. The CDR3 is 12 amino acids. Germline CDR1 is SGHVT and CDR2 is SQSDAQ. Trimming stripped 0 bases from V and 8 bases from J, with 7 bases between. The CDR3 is CASSLAQVGYTF. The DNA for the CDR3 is TGTGCCAGCAGCTTAGCGCAGGTAGGCTACACCTTC.

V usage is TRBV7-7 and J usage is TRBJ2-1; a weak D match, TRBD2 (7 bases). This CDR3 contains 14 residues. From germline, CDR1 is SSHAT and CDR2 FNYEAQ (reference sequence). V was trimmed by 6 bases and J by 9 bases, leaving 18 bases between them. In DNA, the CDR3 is TGTGCCAGCAGTATCTCGGCAGGGGAGGGTGAGCAGTTCTTC. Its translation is CASSISAGEGEQFF.

CDR3 DNA: TGTGCCAGCAGCGGAAGGGAGGGACTTGCGGCTTTCTTT. Protein product: CASSGREGLAAFF. The chain uses TRBV5-6 and TRBJ1-1, with a possible D match to TRBD1 (5 bases). Germline loops: CDR1 SGHDT, CDR2 YYEEEE. V lost 4 bases to trimming and J lost 11 bases, with 18 bases between them. This CDR3 has 13 amino acids.

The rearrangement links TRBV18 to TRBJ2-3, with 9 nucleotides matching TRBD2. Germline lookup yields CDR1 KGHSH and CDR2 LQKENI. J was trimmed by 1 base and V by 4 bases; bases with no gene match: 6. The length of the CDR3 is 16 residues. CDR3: CASSQAQRGGTDTQYF. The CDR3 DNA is TGTGCCAGCTCACAGGCCCAGCGGGGGGGCACAGATACGCAGTATTTT.

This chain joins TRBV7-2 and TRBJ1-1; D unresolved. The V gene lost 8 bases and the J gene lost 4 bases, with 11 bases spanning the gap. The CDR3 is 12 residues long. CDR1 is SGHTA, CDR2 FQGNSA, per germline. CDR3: CASGREGTEAFF. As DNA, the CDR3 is TGTGCCAGCGGGCGGGAAGGCACTGAAGCTTTCTTT.

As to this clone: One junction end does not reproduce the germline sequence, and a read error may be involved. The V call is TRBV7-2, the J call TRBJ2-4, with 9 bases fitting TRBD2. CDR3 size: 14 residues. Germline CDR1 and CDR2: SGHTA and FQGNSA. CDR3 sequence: CASSQVGSGGPAHF. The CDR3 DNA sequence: TGTGCCAGCAGTCAAGTTGGTAGCGGGGGCCCCGCGCACTTC.

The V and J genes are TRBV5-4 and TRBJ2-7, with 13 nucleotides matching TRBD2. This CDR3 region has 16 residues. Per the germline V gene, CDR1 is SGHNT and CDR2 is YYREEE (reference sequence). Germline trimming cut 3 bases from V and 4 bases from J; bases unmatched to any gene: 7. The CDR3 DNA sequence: TGTGCCAGCAGCTACCAGACTAGCGGGGGGACGTACGAGCAGTACTTC. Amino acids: CASSYQTSGGTYEQYF. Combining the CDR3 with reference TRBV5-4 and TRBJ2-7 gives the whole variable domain ETGVTQSPTHLIKTRGQQVTLRCSSQSGHNTVSWYQQALGQGPQFIFQYYREEENGRGNFPPRFSGLQFPNYSSELNVNALELDDSALYLCASSYQTSGGTYEQYFGPGTRLTVT.

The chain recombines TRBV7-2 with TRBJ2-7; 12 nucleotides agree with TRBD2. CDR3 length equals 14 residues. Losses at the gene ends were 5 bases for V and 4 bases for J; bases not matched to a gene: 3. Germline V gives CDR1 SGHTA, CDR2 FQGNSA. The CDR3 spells CASSRTSGVYEQYF. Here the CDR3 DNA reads TGTGCCAGCAGCCGGACTAGCGGGGTGTACGAGCAGTACTTC.